This note documents a single T cell receptor (beta chain) sequence. The antigen this receptor binds is unknown. Base-call qualities are not available, and no considerably larger clone is one nucleotide away. The sample comes from a study of cytomegalovirus exposure and HLA in healthy donors (dated by TCRdb to 2017 to 2019). Study-level background: According to an earlier analysis of a few hundred of the donors, about 170 million T cells yielded 117 million unique TCR beta sequences and around 280 Gb of sequence data. About 300 gigabases of sequencing data and 75 million to 85 million unique TCR sequences made up an early release that covered 500 to 650 HLA-typed donors. Among the approximately 420 genotyped donors, 75% to 90% belonged to the genetic ancestry cluster associated with self-reported Caucasian donors. The study was designed to test whether signatures of past pathogen exposure could be identified by cataloging public T cell receptors. The study used immunosequencing to profile the T cell repertoires of approximately 650 subjects and linked those repertoires to cytomegalovirus serostatus. A separate validation cohort of over a hundred different subjects was used in addition to the approximately 700-subject first cohort. To predict cytomegalovirus infection status, the study brought together high-throughput TCR immunosequencing, statistical association of individual TCRs with disease status, and machine learning. To study patterns of TCR occurrence, a later analysis re-analyzed previously published TCR beta repertoires from 550 to 800 donors and added high-resolution HLA genotyping. Rather than drawing on any new phenotypic data, the later analysis identified candidate immune exposures from TCR beta sequences and the way those sequences occurred across donors. To decide whether each TCR beta V gene segment behaved as functional or pseudogenic, an earlier analysis of over 500 of the donors relied on high-throughput TCR beta sequencing. Donor age, sex, ethnicity and CMV serostatus were compiled alongside the repertoire data. A later genetic analysis took genome-wide SNP genotypes for about three fifths of the 666 donors and used that subset as a discovery cohort. All discovery cohort repertoires had been generated on a single sequencing platform. HLA typing covered class I and class II loci at four-digit resolution. The number of typed donors differed by locus: about 620-630 for A, B, C, DRB1 and DQB1; 500 to 550 for DQA1; fewer than 610 for DPA1; and some 470 for DPB1. A handful of DR-DQ haplotypes were treated as single units for association and clustering because of strong linkage in the cohort. On average, 235,054 unique TCR beta nucleotide sequences were sequenced per donor among about 400 genotyped donors of the cohort, with roughly 18% of those sequences being non-productive. Results and caveats for the whole study, not just this receptor: Compared with the 666-donor mean, donors in an Asian-associated ancestry cluster had fewer N-insertions in productive TCRs, according to a later genetic analysis. Because HLA typing was unavailable for some donors at each locus, only the typed subset was used in association tests. A later analysis reported that several top co-occurrence clusters appeared linked to parvovirus B19, influenza, CMV and Epstein-Barr virus. Most TCR sequences were observed very rarely across donors, whereas some public TCRs were present in many individuals. In a later analysis, the rate of TCR association differed among HLA loci, with DRB1 alleles having the most associated TCRs and HLA-C alleles having the fewest. The sequencing pipeline was judged likely to have produced a cluster of highly shared sequence variants as a technical artifact. The authors suggested that the approach could potentially be generalized to other disease states and immunological phenotypes. The 87-base-pair reads could not distinguish some IMGT-functional V segments, including TRBV6-2 and TRBV6-3, so those segments were excluded. A total of 150 or so TCR beta chains were listed by the study as associated with cytomegalovirus. An earlier analysis of around 600 of the donors showed that most TCR beta V segments appeared in productive rearrangements either about 90% or about 30% of the time, which broadly matched IMGT annotations. A few of the identified cytomegalovirus-associated TCR beta chains were confirmed in vitro to be specific for cytomegalovirus antigens. The classifier was reported to diagnose cytomegalovirus status with high specificity and sensitivity in both the original and validation cohorts. The earlier analysis of approximately 590 of the donors excluded approximately 17 rarely observed V segments, including chromosome 9 orphons, because counts were too low. V-gene and J-gene trimming of TCR beta chains was associated with a missense DCLRE1C variant in a later genetic analysis, and the association was replicated in an independent cohort. Linkage disequilibrium might explain the correlated functional status among segregating V segments, but an unknown experimental factor could not be excluded. Assigning TCR associations to individual alleles was difficult when HLA alleles, especially DR and DQ, strongly co-occurred. A further reported finding was that TCR beta sequences accurately predicted the HLA-A and HLA-B alleles for most subjects in the first cohort. CMV serostatus was the only immune exposure information available for the cohort. In this cohort, only TCR beta chains were sequenced, and detectable features were limited by the absence of alpha or paired-chain data. The presence/absence analyses assumed that sequencing depth was roughly uniform across donors, and that assumption may not be true. Specific HLA alleles were associated with 15,000 to 20,000 TCR beta sequences at a false discovery rate of 0.05 in a later analysis. In a later analysis, most CMV-associated TCR beta chains were found to appear HLA-restricted, with HLA associations seemingly driven largely by CMV exposure. In a later analysis, HLA-associated TCR beta chains showed more clonal expansion and lower generation probabilities than non-associated chains that were equally common.

CDR1 and CDR2 are drawn from the germline V gene: SNHLY, FYNNEI. Inclusive of the bounding cysteine and phenylalanine, the CDR3 is 15 residues long. Here the CDR3 DNA is all that survives: 45 bases in frame from base 1. Trimming costs V 5 bases and J 3 bases, and their ends lie 17 bases apart. The cohort was made up of under 800 healthy bone marrow donors. At the time of sampling, all cohort members were nominally healthy, though unrecorded immune exposures were likely present. The donor tested CMV seropositive, placing the donor among the 250 to 350 seropositive members of the cohort. A peripheral blood sample was provided by each donor, and peripheral blood mononuclear cells were used for TCR beta sequencing. The Qiagen DNeasy Blood Extraction Kit was used to extract genomic DNA from the blood cell samples. The library was built by means of the immunoSEQ multiplex PCR assay. The multiplex PCR relied on a mix of 60 forward primers for TCR Vbeta segments and 13 reverse primers for TCR Jbeta segments. A multiplex PCR assay on genomic DNA amplified the CDR3 region of rearranged TCR beta genes. Amplified TCR beta libraries were sequenced as 87-base-pair reads on the Illumina HiSeq System. The authors processed their data as follows. A later analysis tallied roughly 80 million unique TCR beta chains across the roughly 610 repertoires, and some 10 million of those chains were shared by two or more donors. Raw reads were error-corrected and collapsed into unique sequences by a nearest-neighbor algorithm in which closely related sequences were merged to remove PCR and sequencing errors. CDR3 sequences were aligned to IMGT reference sequences to assign V, D and J gene segments. For a sequence to be retained, a match of at least six nucleotides was required to both a V gene segment and a J gene segment. A rearrangement was called productive if the CDR3 had no stop codons and remained in frame with V and J, and every other rearrangement was called non-productive. CDR3 was defined by IMGT convention, running from the second conserved V-encoded cysteine to the conserved J-encoded phenylalanine. In an earlier analysis of more than 550 of the donors, sequences lacking an unambiguous match to a single V gene segment were excluded. In an earlier analysis of around 600 of the donors, V segments were called functional above 56.7% productive rearrangements and were called segregating when the between-donor standard deviation exceeded 5%. To diagnose cytomegalovirus status from the catalog of TCR beta chain sequences, a statistical classification framework was built. In a later analysis, TCR nucleotide sequences were compared against IMGT/GENE-DB human TR gene sequences so that V and J genes could be assigned. In a later analysis, CDR3 sequences and most-parsimonious VDJ recombination scenarios were assigned using the TCRdist pipeline. In a later analysis, each TCR beta chain was defined by its CDR3 amino acid sequence together with its V-gene family, and reads without a unique V-gene family were excluded. As a way to deal with suspected cross-contamination and a sequencing artifact, a later analysis dropped hundreds of nucleotide sequences that were highly shared and had low generation probability. For each public chain, a later analysis derived a clonal expansion index from normalized ranks of inferred template counts within each repertoire. A later analysis computed generation probabilities with a VDJ recombination model fitted to out-of-frame rearrangements, and checked the results against IGoR. A later analysis scored TCR-TCR, TCR-HLA and TCR-CMV co-occurrence with hypergeometric tests, applying a repertoire-size bias correction to TCR pairs. A later analysis estimated false discovery rates by permuting HLA or CMV assignments 20 times. In a later analysis, co-occurring TCRs were grouped using DBSCAN, with TCRdist sequence similarity added in when clustering inside HLA-allele-positive subsets. For co-occurrence clustering, repertoires with fewer than 30,000 or more than 120,000 public chains were excluded, along with four or five repertoires with anomalous nucleotide sharing. Entries here come from immuneACCESS through TCRdb and include only in-frame sequences with V and J called. Some clones fail to appear in such tables; in the studies checked, an unresolved V gene covers under half of the shortfall, and the cause of the remainder is unknown. V, J and clone size reflect that table, while D and trimming were determined from the DNA. The sample records about 130,000 clones, roughly 85% of which are singletons. The top ten clonotypes cover about 6.8% of the sample.

This receptor was obtained from a middle-aged man in good health and CMV-seropositive. Sequencing was performed on PBMCs. Recombination joined TRBV2 with TRBJ2-7; a weak D assignment points to TRBD2 (6 bases agree). The nucleotide sequence reads as follows: TGTGCCAGCAGTCACAGCGGGCCCTGGGACTACGAGCAGTACTTC. The resulting protein is CASSHSGPWDYEQYF.